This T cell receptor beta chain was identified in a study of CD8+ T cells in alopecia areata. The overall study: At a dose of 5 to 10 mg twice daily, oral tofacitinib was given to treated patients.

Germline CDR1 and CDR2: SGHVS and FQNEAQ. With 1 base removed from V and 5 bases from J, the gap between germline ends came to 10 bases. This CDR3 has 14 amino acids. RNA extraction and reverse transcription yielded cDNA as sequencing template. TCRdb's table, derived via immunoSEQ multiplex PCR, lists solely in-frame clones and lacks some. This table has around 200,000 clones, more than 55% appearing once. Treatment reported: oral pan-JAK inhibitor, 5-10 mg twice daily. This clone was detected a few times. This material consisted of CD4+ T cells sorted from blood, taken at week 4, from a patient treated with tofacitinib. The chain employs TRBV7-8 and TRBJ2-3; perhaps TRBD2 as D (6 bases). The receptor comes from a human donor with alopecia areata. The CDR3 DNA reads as TGTGCCAGCAGCTTAGTCGGGGGAGGAGATACGCAGTATTTT. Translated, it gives CASSLVGGGDTQYF. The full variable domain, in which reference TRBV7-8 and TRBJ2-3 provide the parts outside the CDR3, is GAGVSQSPRYKVAKRGQDVALRCDPISGHVSLFWYQQALGQGPEFLTYFQNEAQLDKSGLPSDRFFAERPEGSVSTLKIQRTQQEDSAVYLCASSLVGGGDTQYFGPGTRLTVL.